This TCR beta chain was observed in a study of a mutant IDH1 vaccine in newly diagnosed glioma. Study overall: Across weeks 1, 3, 5, 7, 11, 15, 19 and 23, patients received a vaccination each time, eight in all. Patients received vaccination from 4-6 weeks after radiotherapy alone, or with temozolomide cycles. Earlier treatment was radiotherapy, temozolomide, or both, with most getting both. Study findings and constraints: Evidence of vaccine-induced immune responses was documented in 80% to 95% of patients.

After removal of 5 bases from V and 2 bases from J, the junction contained 3 bases not matched to a gene. CDR1 and CDR2 (germline): SGHDT, YYEEEE. The CDR3 is 13 residues long. The time point is: week 11, during vaccination. The content of each vaccine dose was 300 ug of mutant IDH1 20-mer peptide, and topical imiquimod accompanied it. Sequenced by immunoSEQ multiplex PCR; TCRdb stores in-frame clones only, minus some. The data contain tens of thousands of clones, 84% of them singletons. Of note for this clone: The target antigen is unknown.

Specimen: PBMCs, collected from a glioma patient whose treatment included an IDH1 peptide vaccine. The clonotype comes from a man aged 25-40 years with glioma. V is TRBV5-6 and J is TRBJ2-5; 7 bases line up with TRBD2. This chain's CDR3 is CASSRAGQETQYF. The CDR3 region has the DNA TGTGCCAGCAGTAGAGCGGGACAAGAGACCCAGTACTTC.